This TCR beta chain originates from a study of shared T cell receptors in the human thymus. With 2 bases removed from V and 0 bases from J, the gap between germline ends came to 7 bases. Germline values: CDR1 LNHDA, CDR2 SQIVND (reference sequence). This CDR3 region has 14 residues. The assay was immunoSEQ multiplex PCR, and TCRdb's table has in-frame clones only and misses some. The repertoire consists of 640,000 or so clones, with around 87% occurring once and the leading ten covering roughly 0.0089%. This same sample was also part of a study on human thymus T cells. This second study says: Donation was from healthy Finnish infants who were having corrective surgery that addressed congenital heart defects. It was from resections taken during corrective heart surgery that the thymus tissue came. Thymic and blood repertoires showed apparently biased V and J gene usage. Related research has reported that thymic repertoires overlap highly among unrelated individuals.

This TCR came from a boy younger than two with a congenital heart defect. The source material was thymocytes. The rearrangement uses TRBV19 and TRBJ1-1; D uncertain. This CDR3 is CASSILHVNTEAFF. The DNA for the CDR3 is TGTGCCAGTAGTATATTACATGTGAACACTGAAGCTTTCTTT. The variable domain in full, with the rest retrieved from reference TRBV19 and TRBJ1-1, is DGGITQSPKYLFRKEGQNVTLSCEQNLNHDAMYWYRQDPGQGLRLIYYSQIVNDFQKGDIAEGYSVSREKKESFPLTVTSAQKNPTAFYLCASSILHVNTEAFFGQGTRLTVV.